This TCR beta chain was retrieved from a study of shared clonotypes between healthy human individuals. Study summary: Each donor had three CD4 naive, three CD4 memory, two CD8 naive and one CD8 memory plate.

Germline CDR1 and CDR2: MGHRA and YSYEKL. V shed 1 base and J shed 7 bases, with 14 bases lying between them. This CDR3 is 15 amino acids long. Generated by immunoSEQ multiplex PCR, the TCRdb table keeps only in-frame clones and is missing some. The sample has approximately 1.9 million clones, 90% to 95% seen once. Terminally differentiated effector memory CD45RA+ cells were excluded from the naive CD8 cells, which were CD45RO-negative and positively selected for CCR7. Those who donated, Caucasian adults without exception, all lived in Nashville, Tennessee. This chain connects TRBV4-1 to TRBJ2-1; D tentatively fits TRBD1 or TRBD2 (5 bases each). The origin of this receptor is a man between 18 and 29 years old in good health. Some clones in this sample may be carry-over from other donors' samples. Sequences were obtained from naive CD8+ T cells from PBMCs. This CDR3 is CASSQAGRLGNEQFF. CDR3 bases: TGCGCCAGCAGCCAAGCGGGACGCCTCGGGAATGAGCAGTTCTTC.